One and the same sample provided the 18 T cell receptor beta chains below, sequenced in a study of cytomegalovirus exposure and HLA in healthy donors. Primers: 60 Vbeta forward and 13 Jbeta reverse. The table came from immunoSEQ multiplex PCR; TCRdb's copy has only in-frame clones and leaves some out. Of about 130,000 clones in the sample, roughly 78% were seen once. Sequences were obtained from PBMCs. These TCRs come from a man younger than 45 in good health and CMV-seropositive.

This sequence joins TRBV19 and TRBJ1-3; D may be TRBD1 (6 bases). The CDR3 consists of 14 residues. With 10 bases removed from V and 4 bases from J, the gap between germline ends came to 17 bases. CDR1 is LNHDA and CDR2 is SQIVND in the germline V gene (reference sequence). CDR3: CATGQSLSGNTIYF. In nucleotides, the CDR3 is TGTGCCACAGGACAGAGTTTGTCCGGAAACACCATATATTTT.

This chain connects TRBV6-1 to TRBJ1-4; no definite D call. The CDR3 consists of 20 residues. Trimming removed 0 bases from V and 0 bases from J, with 20 bases in between. Germline CDR1 reads MNHNS; CDR2 reads SASEGT. The CDR3 loop reads CASSEAVSSGLTATNEKLFF. CDR3 nucleotides: TGTGCCAGCAGTGAAGCCGTTAGCTCCGGCTTGACTGCAACTAATGAAAAACTGTTTTTT.

V is TRBV11-1 and J is TRBJ2-3; D may be TRBD1 (5 bases). In germline, CDR1 is SGHAT, CDR2 FQDESV (reference sequence). This CDR3 has 13 residues. Trimming left V 5 bases short and J 5 bases short, with 11 bases between. CDR3 DNA sequence: TGTGCCAGCAGCCCTACAGGATTAGATACGCAGTATTTT. This gives the protein CASSPTGLDTQYF. The full variable domain, completed using reference TRBV11-1 and TRBJ2-3, is EAEVAQSPRYKITEKSQAVAFWCDPISGHATLYWYRQILGQGPELLVQFQDESVVDDSQLPKDRFSAERLKGVDSTLKIQPAELGDSAMYLCASSPTGLDTQYFGPGTRLTVL.

J is TRBJ1-2 and V is TRBV5-4, with 11 nucleotides matching TRBD1. The germline V gene has CDR1 SGHNT and CDR2 YYREEE (reference sequence). J gave up 5 bases and V 4 bases, and 13 bases lay outside the gene matches. The CDR3 length is 17 residues. In DNA form, the CDR3 reads TGTGCCAGCAGCGAGAACATTCCGGGACAGGGGGTTTATGGCTACACCTTC. Encoded protein: CASSENIPGQGVYGYTF.

The chain has TRBV5-1 and TRBJ1-3; no definite D call. Germline V gene sequence: CDR1 SGHRS, CDR2 YFSETQ. V was clipped by 5 bases and J by 5 bases, with 17 bases between them. The CDR3 sequence is 15 residues long. CDR3 in DNA: TGCGCCAGCAGGGATGGTCGGGGAGAGCGAAACACCATATATTTT. Encoded protein: CASRDGRGERNTIYF.

The chain links TRBV2 to TRBJ2-2; D is ambiguous. The V end was cut by 6 bases, the J end by 3 bases, with 11 bases between. The CDR3 is 14 residues long. Germline loops: CDR1 SNHLY, CDR2 FYNNEI. The CDR3 spells CASRAIRDTGELFF. DNA of the CDR3: TGTGCCAGCAGAGCGATCAGAGACACCGGGGAGCTGTTTTTT.

This sequence joins TRBV7-9 and TRBJ1-3, with a weak D call TRBD1 (6 bases). CDR1 and CDR2 (germline): SEHNR, FQNEAQ (reference sequence). This CDR3 is built from 18 residues. Trimming shortened V by 6 bases and J by 0 bases, and 21 bases separated the two germline ends. In DNA, the CDR3 is TGTGCCAGCAGTCTAGCGGGGACACTAACGTACTCTGGAAACACCATATATTTT. This sequence encodes CASSLAGTLTYSGNTIYF.

The CDR3 DNA reads as TGTGCCAGTAGTCTTCAGATGTTTGATAGCAATCAGCCCCAGCATTTT. This gives the protein CASSLQMFDSNQPQHF. The chain uses TRBV19 and TRBJ1-5; the D is unclear. The CDR3 has 16 amino acids. The germline CDR1 and CDR2 sequences are LNHDA and SQIVND (reference sequence). Trimming stripped 5 bases from V and 0 bases from J, with 14 bases between.

This sequence joins TRBV5-1 and TRBJ1-1; no firm D call. The CDR3 runs to 20 residues. CDR1 is SGHRS, CDR2 YFSETQ, per germline. With 4 bases removed from V and 5 bases from J, the gap between germline ends came to 33 bases. The CDR3 nucleotides read TGCGCCAGCAGCGTTCACAGTATCACCTCGATCAATATACCGGGGACTGAAGCTTTCTTT. It translates to CASSVHSITSINIPGTEAFF.

The chain recombines TRBV29-1 with TRBJ2-7, with D uncertain. V dropped 4 bases and J dropped 5 bases, with 12 bases sitting between them. The CDR3 contains 12 residues. From germline, CDR1 is SQVTM and CDR2 ANQGSEA. As DNA, the CDR3 is TGCAGCGTTGTCCTAGTAGATCACGAGCAGTACTTC. Its protein product is CSVVLVDHEQYF.

The chain has TRBV4-1 and TRBJ1-1, with 7 bases that match TRBD1. In germline, CDR1 is MGHRA, CDR2 YSYEKL. This CDR3 spans 14 amino acids. Trimming removed 7 bases from V and 2 bases from J; junction bases left unmatched: 7. The CDR3 reads CASTLGQKNTEAFF. CDR3 nucleotides: TGCGCCAGCACCCTGGGACAGAAAAACACTGAAGCTTTCTTT.

The CDR3 reads CSVDREGNEKLFF. As DNA, the CDR3 is TGCAGCGTAGACAGGGAAGGGAACGAAAAACTGTTTTTT. The genes are TRBV29-1 and TRBJ1-4, with TRBD1 matching over 7 bases. The CDR3 contains 13 residues. V shed 6 bases, J shed 8 bases, and the junction held 9 bases outside the gene matches. Germline V CDR1 and CDR2: SQVTM, ANQGSEA. Complete variable domain (other parts from reference TRBV29-1 and TRBJ1-4): SAVISQKPSRDICQRGTSLTIQCQVDSQVTMMFWYRQQPGQSLTLIATANQGSEATYESGFVIDKFPISRPNLTFSTLTVSNMSPEDSSIYLCSVDREGNEKLFFGSGTQLSVL.

The chain couples TRBV7-9 to TRBJ1-2, with 12 bases identical to TRBD1. This CDR3 spans 14 amino acids. The V and J ends lost 3 bases and 6 bases, in that order; junction bases with no gene match: 2. The germline V gene has CDR1 SEHNR and CDR2 FQNEAQ (reference sequence). The chain's CDR3 is CASSLGQGANGYTF. CDR3 coding DNA: TGTGCCAGCAGCTTGGGACAGGGGGCCAATGGCTACACCTTC. Variable domain in full (rest from reference TRBV7-9 and TRBJ1-2): DTGVSQNPRHKITKRGQNVTFRCDPISEHNRLYWYRQTLGQGPEFLTYFQNEAQLEKSRLLSDRFSAERPKGSFSTLEIQRTEQGDSAMYLCASSLGQGANGYTFGSGTRLTVV.

The chain has TRBV27 and TRBJ2-7; 11 positions agree with TRBD2. V shed 2 bases and J 4 bases; nucleotides not matched to a gene: 4. Germline-derived CDR1 and CDR2 are MNHEY and SMNVEV (reference sequence). This CDR3 has 15 amino acids. The CDR3 DNA sequence: TGTGCCAGCAGTTTACTAGCGGGGGGACGGTACGAGCAGTACTTC. This sequence encodes CASSLLAGGRYEQYF.

The CDR3 loop reads CASSLFAGTVNSPLHF. DNA of the CDR3: TGCGCCAGCAGCTTATTTGCCGGGACAGTAAATTCACCCCTCCACTTT. V usage is TRBV5-1 and J usage is TRBJ1-6, with TRBD1 matching 7 bases. The germline V gene encodes CDR1 SGHRS and CDR2 YFSETQ. V gave up 2 bases and J gave up 7 bases; unmatched junction bases: 9. The CDR3 consists of 16 residues. Drawing the rest from reference TRBV5-1 and TRBJ1-6, the complete variable domain is KAGVTQTPRYLIKTRGQQVTLSCSPISGHRSVSWYQQTPGQGLQFLFEYFSETQRNKGNFPGRFSGRQFSNSRSEMNVSTLELGDSALYLCASSLFAGTVNSPLHFGNGTRLTVT.

J is TRBJ1-5 and V is TRBV12-5; the match to TRBD1 covers 7 bases. The CDR3 extends over 15 amino acids. Germline loops: CDR1 LGHNT, CDR2 FRNRAP. Unmatched junction bases numbered 4, after V lost 2 bases and J lost 3 bases. In DNA, the CDR3 is TGTGCTAGTGGTTTGATTGACAGGGTCAATCAGCCCCAGCATTTT. Protein: CASGLIDRVNQPQHF.

The rearrangement joins TRBV25-1 to TRBJ1-2; D gene ambiguous. The CDR3 has 13 amino acids. Trimming removed 0 bases at V and 2 bases at J, with 4 bases between. Germline V gene data show CDR1 as MGHDK and CDR2 as SYGVNS. CDR3 sequence reads: CASSEYGNYGYTF. The CDR3 DNA reads TGTGCCAGCAGTGAATATGGCAACTATGGCTACACCTTC.

This clone was counted only a few times. The rearrangement uses TRBV7-2 and TRBJ2-2, with 7 bases aligning to TRBD2. The CDR3 is 14 residues long. Germline V lookup: CDR1 SGHTA, CDR2 FQGNSA. The J segment lost 6 bases and the V segment lost 5 bases, leaving 6 bases of the junction unmatched. CDR3 residues: CASSSGLGAGELFF. In DNA form, the CDR3 reads TGTGCCAGCAGCAGTGGACTAGGGGCCGGGGAGCTGTTTTTT.